The rows below give T cell receptor beta chains drawn from one sample of a study of Ad26.COV2.S vaccination and SARS-CoV-2 variants. Libraries were prepared by immunoSEQ multiplex PCR; TCRdb keeps only in-frame clonotypes and omits some of them. The sample lists about 350,000 clones; around 90% were seen once. The sequences come from peripheral blood, collected in a trial of Ad26.COV2.S vaccine versus placebo. Receptor source: a person between 18 and 60 years old who received the Ad26.COV2.S COVID-19 vaccine or a placebo. Each CDR3 is given with its conserved first and last residue.

v_call cdr3_aa
TRBV5-6 CASTRQGEWTPQHF
TRBV20-1 CSARRAYEQYF
TRBV4-3 CASSQVPGGLSPLHF
TRBV2 CASTGVEQPQHF
TRBV19 CASSIDKGIGNQPQHF
TRBV25-1 CASSETGGNQPQHF
TRBV2 CASSPLYGGNQPQHF
TRBV7-8 CASSLVGGRSNYGYTF
TRBV29-1 CSVEVWDKQFF
TRBV5-4 CASSLSQGSTYNSPLHF
TRBV3-1/TRBV3-2 CASSPRDRGYNEQFF
TRBV7-3 CASSAGLAGAHGQFF
TRBV7-2 CASSLEAVQQNEKLFF
TRBV2 CASSRDRGGNQPQHF
TRBV9 CASSVGGGPYNEQFF
TRBV2 CASRRTGATLNYGYTF
TRBV29-1 CSVEGLAGGYGTDTQYF
TRBV4-2 CASSQEGGAKNIQYF
TRBV7-3 CASSPGLVRGISSYNEQFF
TRBV30 CAWSGGQGALLGYGYTF
TRBV5-4 CASSLRSGTETQYF
TRBV29-1 CSVEGVTDTQYF
TRBV30 CAWSPGTSPEQYF
TRBV5-4 CASSHRDRHHEQYF
TRBV7-9 CASSLVGTDTQYF
TRBV30 CAWSPGFRSGGNQPQHF
TRBV10-3 CAISADTNTEAFF